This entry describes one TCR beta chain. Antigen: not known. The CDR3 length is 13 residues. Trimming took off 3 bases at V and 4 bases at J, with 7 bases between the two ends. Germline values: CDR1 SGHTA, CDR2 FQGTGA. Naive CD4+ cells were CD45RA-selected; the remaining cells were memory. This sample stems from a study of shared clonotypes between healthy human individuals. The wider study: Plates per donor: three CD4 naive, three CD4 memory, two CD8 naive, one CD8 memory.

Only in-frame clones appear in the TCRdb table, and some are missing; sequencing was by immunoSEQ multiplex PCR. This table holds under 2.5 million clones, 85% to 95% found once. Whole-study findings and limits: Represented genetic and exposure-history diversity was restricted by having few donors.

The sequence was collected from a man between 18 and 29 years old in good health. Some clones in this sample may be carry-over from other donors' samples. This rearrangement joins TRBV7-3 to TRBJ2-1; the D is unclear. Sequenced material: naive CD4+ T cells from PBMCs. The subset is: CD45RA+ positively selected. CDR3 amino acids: CASSLNQYNEQFF. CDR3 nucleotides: TGTGCCAGCAGCTTGAACCAATACAATGAGCAGTTCTTC. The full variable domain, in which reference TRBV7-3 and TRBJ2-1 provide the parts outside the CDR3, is GAGVSQTPSNKVTEKGKYVELRCDPISGHTALYWYRQSLGQGPEFLIYFQGTGAADDSGLPNDRFFAVRPEGSVSTLKIQRTERGDSAVYLCASSLNQYNEQFFGPGTRLTVL.